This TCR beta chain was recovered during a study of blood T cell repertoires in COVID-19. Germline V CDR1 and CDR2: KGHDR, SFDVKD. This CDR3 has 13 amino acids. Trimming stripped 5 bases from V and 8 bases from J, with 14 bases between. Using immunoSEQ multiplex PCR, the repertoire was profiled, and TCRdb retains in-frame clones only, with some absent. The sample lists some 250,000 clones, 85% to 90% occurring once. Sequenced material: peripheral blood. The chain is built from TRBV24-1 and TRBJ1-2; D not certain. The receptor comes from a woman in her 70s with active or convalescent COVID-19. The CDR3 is CATSGIQREGYTF. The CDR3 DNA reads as TGTGCCACCAGTGGGATTCAGAGGGAAGGCTACACCTTC.